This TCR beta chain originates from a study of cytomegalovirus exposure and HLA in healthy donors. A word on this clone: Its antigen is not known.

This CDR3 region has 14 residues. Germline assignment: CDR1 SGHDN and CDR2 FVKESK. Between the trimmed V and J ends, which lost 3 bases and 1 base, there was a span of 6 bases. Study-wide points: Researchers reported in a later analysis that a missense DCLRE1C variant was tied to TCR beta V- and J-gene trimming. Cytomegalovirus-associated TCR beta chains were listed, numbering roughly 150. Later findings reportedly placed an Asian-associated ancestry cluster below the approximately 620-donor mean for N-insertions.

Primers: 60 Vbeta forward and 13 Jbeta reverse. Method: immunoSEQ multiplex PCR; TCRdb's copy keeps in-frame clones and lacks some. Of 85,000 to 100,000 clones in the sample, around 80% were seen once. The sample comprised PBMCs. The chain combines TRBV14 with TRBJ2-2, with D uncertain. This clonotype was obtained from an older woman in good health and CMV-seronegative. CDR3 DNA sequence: TGTGCCAGCAGCCAGGCCATGAACACCGGGGAGCTGTTTTTT. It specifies CASSQAMNTGELFF.